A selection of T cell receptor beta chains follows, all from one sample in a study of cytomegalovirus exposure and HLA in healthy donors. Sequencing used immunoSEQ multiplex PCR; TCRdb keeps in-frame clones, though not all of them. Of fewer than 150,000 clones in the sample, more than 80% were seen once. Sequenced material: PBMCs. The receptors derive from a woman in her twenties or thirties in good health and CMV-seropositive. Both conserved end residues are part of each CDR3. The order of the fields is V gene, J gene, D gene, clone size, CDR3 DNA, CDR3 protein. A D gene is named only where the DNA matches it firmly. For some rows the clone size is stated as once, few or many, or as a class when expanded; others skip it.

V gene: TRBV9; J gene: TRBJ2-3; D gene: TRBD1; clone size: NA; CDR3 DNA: TGTGCCAGCAGCGTAGCCGGGACAGGGGTGTCGGATACGCAGTATTTT; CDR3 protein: CASSVAGTGVSDTQYF
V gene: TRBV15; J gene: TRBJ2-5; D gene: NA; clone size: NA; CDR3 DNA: TGTGCCACCAGCAGAGGGGGCGCGGAAGAGACCCAGTACTTC; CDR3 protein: CATSRGGAEETQYF
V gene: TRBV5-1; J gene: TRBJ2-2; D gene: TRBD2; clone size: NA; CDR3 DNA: TGCGCCAGCAGCTTGGCCGTGCCTAGCGGGACCGGGGAGCTGTTTTTT; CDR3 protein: CASSLAVPSGTGELFF
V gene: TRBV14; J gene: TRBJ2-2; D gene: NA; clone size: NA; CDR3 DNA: TGTGCCAGCAGCTCTCTCCGACAGGAACCGAACACCGGGGAGCTGTTTTTT; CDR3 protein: CASSSLRQEPNTGELFF
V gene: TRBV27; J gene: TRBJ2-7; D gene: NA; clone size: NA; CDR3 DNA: TGTGCCAGCAGTTTCGGGATCTCCTACGAGCAGTACTTC; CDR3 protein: CASSFGISYEQYF
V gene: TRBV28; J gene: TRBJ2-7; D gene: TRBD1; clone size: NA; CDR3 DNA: TGTGCCAGCAGTAAGCAGACAGGGTCTCTATTCTACGAGCAGTACTTC; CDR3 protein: CASSKQTGSLFYEQYF
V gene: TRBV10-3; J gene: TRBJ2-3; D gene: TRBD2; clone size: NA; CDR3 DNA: TGTGCCATCAATGGGATTAGCGGGAGCTATGGGATCGATACGCAGTATTTT; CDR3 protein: CAINGISGSYGIDTQYF
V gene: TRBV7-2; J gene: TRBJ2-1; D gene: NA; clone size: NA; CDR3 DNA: TGTGCCAGCAGCCGTTCCCCGGGAGAGCAGTTCTTC; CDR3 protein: CASSRSPGEQFF
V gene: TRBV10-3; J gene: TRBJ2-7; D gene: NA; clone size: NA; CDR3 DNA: TGTGCCATCAGTGAGGGATCCCCGTACGCAGGTTACGAGCAGTACTTC; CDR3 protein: CAISEGSPYAGYEQYF
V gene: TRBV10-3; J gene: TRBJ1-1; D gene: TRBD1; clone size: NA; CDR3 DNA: TGTGCCAGCAACGACAGGGTATCAAGCACTGAAGCTTTCTTT; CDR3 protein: CASNDRVSSTEAFF
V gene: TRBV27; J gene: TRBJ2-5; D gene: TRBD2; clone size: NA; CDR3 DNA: TGTGCCAGCAACCGGGACTATGGATTCCAAGAGACCCAGTACTTC; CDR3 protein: CASNRDYGFQETQYF
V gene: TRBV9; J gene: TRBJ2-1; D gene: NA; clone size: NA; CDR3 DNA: TGTGCCAGCAGCGTAGGGACTAACCACAATGAGCAGTTCTTC; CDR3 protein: CASSVGTNHNEQFF
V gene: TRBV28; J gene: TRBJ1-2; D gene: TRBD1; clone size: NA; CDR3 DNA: TGTGCCACCAGTGCTGGGACAGGGTCCTATGGCTACACCTTC; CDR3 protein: CATSAGTGSYGYTF
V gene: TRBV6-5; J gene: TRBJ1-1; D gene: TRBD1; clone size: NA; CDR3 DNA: TGTGCCAGCAGAACAGGGGGCGTGAACACTGAAGCTTTCTTT; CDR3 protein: CASRTGGVNTEAFF
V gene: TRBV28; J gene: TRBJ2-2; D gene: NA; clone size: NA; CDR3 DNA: TGTGCCAGCTCTGAGAGAGCCGGGGAGCTGTTTTTT; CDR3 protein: CASSERAGELFF
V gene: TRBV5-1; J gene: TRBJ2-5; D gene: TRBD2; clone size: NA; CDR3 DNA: TGCGCCAGCAGCTCGACCCTGACTAGCGGACAAGAGACCCAGTACTTC; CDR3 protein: CASSSTLTSGQETQYF
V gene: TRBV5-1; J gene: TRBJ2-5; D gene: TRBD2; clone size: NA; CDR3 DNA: TGCGCCAGCAGCCTCGGGACTAGCGTTCTCCAAGAGACCCAGTACTTC; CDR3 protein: CASSLGTSVLQETQYF
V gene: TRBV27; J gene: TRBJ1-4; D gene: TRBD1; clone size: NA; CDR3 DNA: TGTGCCAGCAGTCCCTTGGGGACAGCAACTAATGAAAAACTGTTTTTT; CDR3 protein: CASSPLGTATNEKLFF
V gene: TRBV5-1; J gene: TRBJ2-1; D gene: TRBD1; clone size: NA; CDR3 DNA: TGCGCCAGCAGCGTAGACAGGGCAGACAATGAGCAGTTCTTC; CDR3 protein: CASSVDRADNEQFF
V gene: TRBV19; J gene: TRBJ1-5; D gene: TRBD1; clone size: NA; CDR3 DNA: TGTGCCAGTAGTATTTGGACAGGGGGTCAGCCCCAGCATTTT; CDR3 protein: CASSIWTGGQPQHF
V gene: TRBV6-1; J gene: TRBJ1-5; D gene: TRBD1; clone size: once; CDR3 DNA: TGTGCCAGCAGTGAAGCAACGGGACAGGGCAATCAGCCCCAGCATTTT; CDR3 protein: CASSEATGQGNQPQHF
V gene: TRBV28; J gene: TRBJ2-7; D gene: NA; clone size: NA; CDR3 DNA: TGTGCCAGCAGTTTTGAGGGGGTCAACTACGAGCAGTACTTC; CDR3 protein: CASSFEGVNYEQYF
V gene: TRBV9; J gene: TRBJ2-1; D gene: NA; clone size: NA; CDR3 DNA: TGTGCCAGCAGCGTAACGGGAGAATACTACAATGAGCAGTTCTTC; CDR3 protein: CASSVTGEYYNEQFF
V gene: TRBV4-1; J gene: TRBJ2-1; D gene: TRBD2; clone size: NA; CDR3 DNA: TGCGCCAGCAGCCAACAAAAGCGGGGGGGCGTCTATGAGCAGTTCTTC; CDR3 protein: CASSQQKRGGVYEQFF
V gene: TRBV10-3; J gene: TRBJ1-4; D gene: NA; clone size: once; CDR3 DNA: TGTGCCATCAGGAGGGAGGAGGGTGAAAAACTGTTTTTT; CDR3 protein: CAIRREEGEKLFF
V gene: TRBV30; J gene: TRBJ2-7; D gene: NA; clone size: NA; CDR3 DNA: TGTGCCTGGATGGGCAGGAACTCCTACGAGCAGTACTTC; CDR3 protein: CAWMGRNSYEQYF
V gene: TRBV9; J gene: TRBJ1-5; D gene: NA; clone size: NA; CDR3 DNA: TGTGCCAGCAGCGTAGACGGGAGACACTACCAGCCCCAGCATTTT; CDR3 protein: CASSVDGRHYQPQHF
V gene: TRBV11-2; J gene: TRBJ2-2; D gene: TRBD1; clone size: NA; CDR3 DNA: TGTGCCAGCAGCTCCAGGGGGGACAGGGGTTCCGGGGAGCTGTTTTTT; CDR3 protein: CASSSRGDRGSGELFF
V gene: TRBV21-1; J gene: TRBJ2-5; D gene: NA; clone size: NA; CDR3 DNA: TGTGCCAGCAGTTCTCAAGAGACCCAGTACTTC; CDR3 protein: CASSSQETQYF
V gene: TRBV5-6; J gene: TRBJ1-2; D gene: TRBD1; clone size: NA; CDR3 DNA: TGTGCCAGCAGTTTGACAGGGGCCAGTAACTATGGCTACACCTTC; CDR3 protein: CASSLTGASNYGYTF
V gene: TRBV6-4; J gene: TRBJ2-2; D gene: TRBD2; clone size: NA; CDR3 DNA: TGTGCCAGCATGGGGCTAGCGGGGAACACCGGGGAGCTGTTTTTT; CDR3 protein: CASMGLAGNTGELFF
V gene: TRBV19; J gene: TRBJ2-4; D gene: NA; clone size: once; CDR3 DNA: TGTGCCAGTAGTGACTTAAACATTCAGTACTTC; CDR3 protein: CASSDLNIQYF
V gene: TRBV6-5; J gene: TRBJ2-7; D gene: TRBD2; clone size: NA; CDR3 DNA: TGTGCCAGCAGTCCCTCCGGGGGGATGAGTGAGCAGTACTTC; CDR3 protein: CASSPSGGMSEQYF
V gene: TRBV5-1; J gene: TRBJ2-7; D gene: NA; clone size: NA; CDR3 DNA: TGCGCCAGCAGCCCCTGGGGCGGAGTATACGAGCAGTACTTC; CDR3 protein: CASSPWGGVYEQYF
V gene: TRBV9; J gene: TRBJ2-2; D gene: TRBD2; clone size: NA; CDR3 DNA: TGTGCCAGCAGCTTCCGGACTAGCGGGAGCACCGGGGAGCTGTTTTTT; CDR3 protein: CASSFRTSGSTGELFF
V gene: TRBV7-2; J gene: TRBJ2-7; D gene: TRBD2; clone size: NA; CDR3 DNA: TGTGCCAGCAGCTTAGCCCCCACTCCTAGCGGCGAGCAGTACTTC; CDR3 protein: CASSLAPTPSGEQYF
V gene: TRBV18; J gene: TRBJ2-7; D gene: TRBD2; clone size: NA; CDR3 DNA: TGTGCCAGCTCACCACGACTAGCGGGGGACAAGTACGAGCAGTACTTC; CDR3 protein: CASSPRLAGDKYEQYF
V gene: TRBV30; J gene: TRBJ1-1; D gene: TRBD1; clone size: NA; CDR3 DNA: TGTGCCTGGAGTTGGGACAGCTCTTCAACTGAAGCTTTCTTT; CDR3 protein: CAWSWDSSSTEAFF